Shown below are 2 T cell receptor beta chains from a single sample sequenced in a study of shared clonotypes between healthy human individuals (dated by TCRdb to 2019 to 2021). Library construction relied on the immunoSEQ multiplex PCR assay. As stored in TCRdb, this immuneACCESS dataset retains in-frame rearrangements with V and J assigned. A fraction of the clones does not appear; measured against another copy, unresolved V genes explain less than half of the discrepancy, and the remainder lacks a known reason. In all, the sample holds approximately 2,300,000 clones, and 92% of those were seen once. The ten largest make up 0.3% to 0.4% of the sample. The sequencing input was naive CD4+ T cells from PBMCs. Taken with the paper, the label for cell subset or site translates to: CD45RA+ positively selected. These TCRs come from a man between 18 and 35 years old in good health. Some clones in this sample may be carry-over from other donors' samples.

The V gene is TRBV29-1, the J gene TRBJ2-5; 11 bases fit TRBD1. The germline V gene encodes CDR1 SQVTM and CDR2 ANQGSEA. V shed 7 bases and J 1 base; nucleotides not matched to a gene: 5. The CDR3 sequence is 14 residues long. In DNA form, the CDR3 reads TGCAGCGCCCGGGACAGGGGGTTCCAAGAGACCCAGTACTTC. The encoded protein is CSARDRGFQETQYF.

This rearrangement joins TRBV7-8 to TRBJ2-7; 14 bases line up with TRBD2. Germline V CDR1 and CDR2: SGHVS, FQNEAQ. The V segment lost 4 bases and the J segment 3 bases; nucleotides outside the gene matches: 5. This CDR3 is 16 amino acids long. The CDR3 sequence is CASSSWGLAGDYEQYF. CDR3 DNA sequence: TGTGCCAGCAGCTCGTGGGGACTAGCGGGAGACTACGAGCAGTACTTC. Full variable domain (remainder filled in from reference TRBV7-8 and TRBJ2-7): GAGVSQSPRYKVAKRGQDVALRCDPISGHVSLFWYQQALGQGPEFLTYFQNEAQLDKSGLPSDRFFAERPEGSVSTLKIQRTQQEDSAVYLCASSSWGLAGDYEQYFGPGTRLTVT.